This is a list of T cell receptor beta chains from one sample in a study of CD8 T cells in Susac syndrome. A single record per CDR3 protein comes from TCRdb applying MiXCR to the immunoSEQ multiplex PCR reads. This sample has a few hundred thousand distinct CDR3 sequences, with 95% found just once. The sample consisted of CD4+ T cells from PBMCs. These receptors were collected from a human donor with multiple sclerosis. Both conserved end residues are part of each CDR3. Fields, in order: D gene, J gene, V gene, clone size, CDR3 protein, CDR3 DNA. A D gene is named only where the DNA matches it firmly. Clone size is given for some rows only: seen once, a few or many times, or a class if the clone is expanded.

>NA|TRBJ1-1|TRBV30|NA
CAWSPTGSGAFF
TGTGCCTGGAGCCCGACAGGCAGCGGAGCTTTCTTT
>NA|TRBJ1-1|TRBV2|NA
CASSLGISNTEAFF
TGTGCCAGCAGTTTAGGAATCTCGAACACTGAAGCTTTCTTT
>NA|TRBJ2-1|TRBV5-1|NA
CASSGGTAGAYNEQFF
TGCGCCAGCAGCGGAGGGACAGCGGGAGCCTACAATGAGCAGTTCTTC
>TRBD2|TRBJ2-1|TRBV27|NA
CASSSAGGGEDEQFF
TGTGCCAGCAGTTCAGCGGGAGGGGGGGAGGATGAGCAGTTCTTC
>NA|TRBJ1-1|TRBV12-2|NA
CASRYWTGGTEAFF
TGTGCAAGCCGCTACTGGACAGGGGGGACTGAAGCTTTCTTT
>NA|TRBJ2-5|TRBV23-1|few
CASSQSGETQYF
TGCGCCAGCAGTCAATCCGGGGAGACCCAGTACTTC
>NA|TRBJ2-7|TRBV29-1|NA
CSVKVTVGSYEQYF
TGCAGCGTGAAGGTAACTGTTGGATCCTACGAGCAGTACTTC
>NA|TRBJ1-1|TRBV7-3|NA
CASSLVVATEAFF
TGTGCCAGCAGCTTAGTTGTTGCAACAGAAGCTTTCTTT
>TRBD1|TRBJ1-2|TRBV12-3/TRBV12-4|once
CASGDRDRGTYGYTF
TGTGCCAGCGGAGACCGGGACAGGGGAACCTATGGCTACACCTTC
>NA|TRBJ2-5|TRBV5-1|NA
CASSLNSGGETQYF
TGCGCCAGCAGCTTGAATTCGGGTGGAGAGACCCAGTACTTC
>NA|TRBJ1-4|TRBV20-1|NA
CSASYGGSNEKLFF
TGCAGTGCTAGTTACGGGGGGTCTAATGAAAAACTGTTTTTT
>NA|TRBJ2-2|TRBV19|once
CASSIGPNTGELFF
TGTGCCAGTAGTATAGGCCCCAACACCGGGGAGCTGTTTTTT
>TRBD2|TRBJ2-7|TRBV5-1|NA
CASSLASGTSYEQYF
TGCGCCAGCAGCTTGGCCTCCGGGACTAGCTACGAGCAGTACTTC
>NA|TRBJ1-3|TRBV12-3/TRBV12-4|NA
CASSTDQTGGNTIYF
TGTGCCAGCAGTACCGACCAGACTGGTGGAAACACCATATATTTT
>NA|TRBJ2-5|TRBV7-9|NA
CASSLIQETQYF
TGTGCCAGCAGCTTAATCCAAGAGACCCAGTACTTC
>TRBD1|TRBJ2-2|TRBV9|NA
CASSARTGGGYTGELFF
TGTGCCAGCAGCGCTAGAACAGGGGGCGGTTACACCGGGGAGCTGTTTTTT
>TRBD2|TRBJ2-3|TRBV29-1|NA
CSVVAGASTDTQYF
TGCAGCGTGGTAGCGGGAGCTAGCACAGATACGCAGTATTTT
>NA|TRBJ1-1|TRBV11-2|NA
CASSSRVPLMNTEAFF
TGTGCCAGCAGCTCCAGGGTGCCCCTAATGAACACTGAAGCTTTCTTT
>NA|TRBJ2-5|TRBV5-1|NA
CASRASQETQYF
TGCGCCAGCAGAGCCAGTCAAGAGACCCAGTACTTC
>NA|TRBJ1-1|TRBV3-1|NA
CASMGAGSEAFF
TGTGCCAGCATGGGGGCAGGGTCTGAAGCTTTCTTT
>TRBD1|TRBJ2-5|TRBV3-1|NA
CASTLTMGQEETQYF
TGTGCCAGCACCCTCACGATGGGACAGGAGGAGACCCAGTACTTC
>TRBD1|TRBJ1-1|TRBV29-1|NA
CSAEQGIKAFF
TGCAGCGCGGAACAGGGGATCAAAGCTTTCTTT
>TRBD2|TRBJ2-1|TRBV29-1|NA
CSVASQIAGVNEQFF
TGCAGCGTTGCATCGCAGATAGCGGGAGTCAATGAGCAGTTCTTC
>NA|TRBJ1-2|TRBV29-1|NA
CSVERDPSGGYTF
TGCAGCGTTGAGAGGGATCCATCCGGTGGCTACACCTTC
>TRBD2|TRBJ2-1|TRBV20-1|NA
CSAPTLLAGIYNEQFF
TGCAGTGCTCCGACCCTCCTAGCGGGGATCTACAATGAGCAGTTCTTC
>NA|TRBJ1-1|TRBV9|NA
CASSPREAMNTEAFF
TGTGCCAGCAGCCCCCGGGAGGCCATGAACACTGAAGCTTTCTTT
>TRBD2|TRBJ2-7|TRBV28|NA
CASSSSGRAIYEQYF
TGTGCCAGCAGTTCTAGCGGGAGGGCTATCTACGAGCAGTACTTC
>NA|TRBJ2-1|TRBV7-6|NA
CASSFVGDEQFF
TGTGCCAGCAGCTTTGTCGGGGATGAGCAGTTCTTC
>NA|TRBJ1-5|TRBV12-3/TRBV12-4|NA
CASSLGQPQHF
TGTGCCAGCAGTTTAGGCCAGCCCCAGCATTTT
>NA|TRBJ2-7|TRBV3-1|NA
CASSQDPRTYEQYF
TGTGCCAGCAGCCAAGATCCACGCACCTACGAGCAGTACTTC
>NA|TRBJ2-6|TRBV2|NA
CARGGGGSSGANVLTF
TGTGCCAGAGGAGGGGGAGGGTCATCTGGGGCCAACGTCCTGACTTTC
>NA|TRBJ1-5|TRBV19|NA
CASSKSGGNQPQHF
TGTGCCAGTAGTAAATCAGGGGGCAATCAGCCCCAGCATTTT
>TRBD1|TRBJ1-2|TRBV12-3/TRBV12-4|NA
CASSFRGRDGYTF
TGTGCCAGCAGTTTCAGGGGGCGGGATGGCTACACCTTC
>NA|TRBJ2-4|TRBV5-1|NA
CASSPMIDIGKNIQYF
TGCGCCAGCAGCCCCATGATCGACATTGGCAAAAACATTCAGTACTTC
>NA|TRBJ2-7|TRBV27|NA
CASSLSPRGITYEQYF
TGTGCCAGCAGTTTATCCCCACGGGGGATTACCTACGAGCAGTACTTC
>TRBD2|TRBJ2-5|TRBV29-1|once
CSVGVAGGVETQYF
TGCAGCGTTGGGGTTGCGGGAGGGGTGGAGACCCAGTACTTC
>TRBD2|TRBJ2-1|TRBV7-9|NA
CASSAGLVSGNEQFF
TGTGCCAGCAGCGCGGGACTAGTCTCGGGTAATGAGCAGTTCTTC
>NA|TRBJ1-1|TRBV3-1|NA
CASSTGGRRNTEAFF
TGTGCCAGCAGCACGGGGGGACGGCGGAACACTGAAGCTTTCTTT
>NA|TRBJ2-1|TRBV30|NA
CALGLRGARILNNEQFF
TGTGCCCTAGGGCTTCGGGGGGCCCGTATACTTAACAATGAGCAGTTCTTC
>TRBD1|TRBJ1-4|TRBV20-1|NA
CSAQGQGGEKLFF
TGCAGTGCTCAGGGACAGGGAGGTGAAAAACTGTTTTTT
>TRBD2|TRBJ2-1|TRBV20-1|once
CSARTSGNDNEQFF
TGCAGTGCTAGGACTAGCGGGAATGACAATGAGCAGTTCTTC
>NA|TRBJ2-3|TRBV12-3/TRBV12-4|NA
CASRGRNGPSTDTQYF
TGTGCCAGCAGGGGGCGGAACGGACCTAGCACAGATACGCAGTATTTT